These 18 T cell receptor beta chains came from one sample sequenced in a study of breast tumors, draining lymph nodes, adjacent tissues. Samples came from axillary lymph nodes draining the breast cancer. TCRdb reprocessed the multiplex PCR reads with MiXCR, giving one entry per CDR3 protein. Of roughly 260,000 distinct CDR3 sequences listed, roughly 30% are singletons. Sequenced input: axillary lymph node tissue. Every receptor here comes from a female donor with breast cancer. Some clones in this sample may be carry-over from other donors' samples.

This clonotype was seen many times. The chain links TRBV5-1 to TRBJ2-1, with TRBD2 matching 16 bases. Unmatched junction bases numbered 4, after V lost 4 bases and J lost 3 bases. The CDR3 has 17 amino acids. Germline-derived CDR1 and CDR2 are SGHRS and YFSETQ. The chain's CDR3 is CASSGTSGRAVYNEQFF. CDR3 nucleotides: TGCGCCAGCAGCGGGACTAGCGGGAGGGCCGTCTACAATGAGCAGTTCTTC.

Only a few counts were recorded for this clonotype. This could be a read error, since a much larger clone is one nucleotide away. The chain's CDR3 is CSARGPADEKLFF. The CDR3 DNA reads as TGCAGTGCTAGAGGGCCGGCGGATGAAAAACTGTTTTTT. The J gene is TRBJ1-4, the V gene TRBV20-1; D is unresolved. Trimming removed 1 base at V and 6 bases at J, with 9 bases between. The V gene's germline CDR1 is DFQATT and CDR2 SNEGSKA (reference sequence). The CDR3 contains 13 residues.

This clonotype was seen at least ten times. The CDR3, as DNA: TGTGCCAGCAGCCCCGGACAGGGAATATCCGAGCAGTACTTC. This sequence encodes CASSPGQGISEQYF. The chain employs TRBV7-6 and TRBJ2-7; 8 nucleotides agree with TRBD1. The V segment lost 5 bases and the J segment 6 bases; nucleotides outside the gene matches: 9. Germline CDR1 SGHVS, CDR2 FNYEAQ. The CDR3 loop spans 14 amino acids.

This clonotype was counted at least ten times. The CDR3 spells CASSFTGLGTSGRPYTGELFF. In DNA, the CDR3 is TGTGCCAGTAGTTTCACAGGGTTGGGGACTAGCGGGAGGCCATACACCGGGGAGCTGTTTTTT. V usage is TRBV19 and J usage is TRBJ2-2; 15 bases line up with TRBD2. The germline V gene encodes CDR1 LNHDA and CDR2 SQIVND (reference sequence). This CDR3 contains 21 residues. V lost 5 bases, J lost 3 bases, and 16 bases stayed unmatched.

This sequence joins TRBV10-3 and TRBJ2-7; D ambiguous. The CDR3 sequence is 12 residues long. V shed 8 bases and J shed 0 bases, with 8 bases lying between them. Germline CDR1 and CDR2: ENHRY and SYGVKD. The CDR3 DNA sequence: TGTGCCATCGGCGGCCTCTCCTACGAGCAGTACTTC. Its protein product is CAIGGLSYEQYF.

This clonotype occurred many times. The chain links TRBV5-4 to TRBJ1-2, with D tentatively TRBD1 (5 bases). The V gene's germline CDR1 is SGHNT and CDR2 YYREEE (reference sequence). This CDR3 has 13 residues. Trimming stripped 2 bases from V and 1 base from J, with 6 bases between. The CDR3 loop reads CASSFDSNYGYTF. CDR3 DNA: TGTGCCAGCAGCTTCGACAGTAACTATGGCTACACCTTC. Variable domain in full (rest from reference TRBV5-4 and TRBJ1-2): ETGVTQSPTHLIKTRGQQVTLRCSSQSGHNTVSWYQQALGQGPQFIFQYYREEENGRGNFPPRFSGLQFPNYSSELNVNALELDDSALYLCASSFDSNYGYTFGSGTRLTVV.

This clonotype was seen ten or more times. The chain recombines TRBV25-1 with TRBJ2-7, with 10 bases that match TRBD1. Per the germline V gene, CDR1 is MGHDK and CDR2 is SYGVNS. Trimming at V came to 4 bases and at J to 4 bases, leaving 10 bases not matched to a gene. This CDR3 contains 16 residues. The DNA for the CDR3 is TGTGCCAGCAGTGCGACCGGGACAGGGGTCGGGTACGAGCAGTACTTC. Translating gives CASSATGTGVGYEQYF.

The rearrangement links TRBV20-1 to TRBJ2-1; 10 positions match TRBD2. The junction had 4 bases not matched to a gene; V was cut back by 2 bases and J by 6 bases. The germline CDR1 and CDR2 sequences are DFQATT and SNEGSKA (reference sequence). The CDR3 totals 14 residues. This CDR3 reads CSARSAGGPNEQFF. CDR3 nucleotides: TGCAGTGCTAGATCAGCGGGAGGGCCCAATGAGCAGTTCTTC.

The chain couples TRBV12-3 or TRBV12-4 to TRBJ2-2; 12 bases fit TRBD2. The CDR3 covers 21 residues. The V gene end was trimmed by 5 bases and the J gene end by 0 bases; junction bases not matched to a gene: 16. The DNA for the CDR3 is TGTGCCAGCAGTCCGGGCCCTTTCGGGACTAGCGGGTCTACGAACACCGGGGAGCTGTTTTTT. Translation: CASSPGPFGTSGSTNTGELFF.

The CDR3 DNA reads TGTGCCAGCAGCGCCGGGACAGCCAACACTGAAGCTTTCTTT. It is translated as CASSAGTANTEAFF. The rearrangement joins TRBV11-3 to TRBJ1-1; TRBD1 agrees at 7 bases. Germline V gene sequence: CDR1 SGHNT, CDR2 YENEEA. V trimming: 5 bases; J trimming: 2 bases; junction bases outside the gene matches: 5. The length of the CDR3 is 14 residues.

The V call is TRBV10-2, the J call TRBJ2-6, with no clear D. Trimming stripped 7 bases from V and 2 bases from J, with 15 bases between. CDR1 is WSHSY and CDR2 is SAAADI in the germline V gene. The CDR3 has 16 amino acids. Here the CDR3 DNA reads TGCGCCAGCAAGGGTGGTCGGAGCCCTGGGGCCAACGTCCTGACTTTC. Translation gives CASKGGRSPGANVLTF.

This clonotype was seen a handful of times. J is TRBJ2-5 and V is TRBV30; the match to TRBD2 covers 13 bases. V was clipped by 3 bases and J by 1 base; unmatched bases: 5. Germline assignment: CDR1 GTSNPN and CDR2 SVGIG (reference sequence). The CDR3 length is 16 residues. CDR3 DNA: TGTGCCTGGAGACCAAGACTAGCGGGGGGCCAAGAGACCCAGTACTTC. The encoded protein is CAWRPRLAGGQETQYF.

This clonotype was detected many times. The CDR3 here is CSARGGGRADGYTF. CDR3 in DNA: TGCAGTGCTAGAGGAGGAGGCAGGGCAGATGGCTACACCTTC. V and J are TRBV20-1 and TRBJ1-2; D may be TRBD1 (5 bases). Germline loops: CDR1 DFQATT, CDR2 SNEGSKA (reference sequence). Deletions cut 1 base from V and 6 bases from J, with 15 bases between. This CDR3 comprises 14 residues.

As concerns this clonotype: A read error may be the cause here, since a much bigger clone is one base away. The V call is TRBV11-3, the J call TRBJ2-5; TRBD2 matches at 7 bases. CDR3 length equals 15 residues. Germline lookup yields CDR1 SGHNT and CDR2 YENEEA. V shed 5 bases, J shed 1 base, and the junction held 7 bases outside the gene matches. In nucleotides, the CDR3 is TGTGCCAGCAGCCCTGCCGGGACTACCCAAGAGACCCAGTACTTC. Protein sequence: CASSPAGTTQETQYF.

In this sample, this clonotype turned up many times. V usage is TRBV4-1 and J usage is TRBJ2-5, with D perhaps matching TRBD1 (5 bases). The CDR3 runs 17 residues. With 0 bases removed from V and 5 bases from J, the gap between germline ends came to 19 bases. CDR1 and CDR2 from the germline V gene are MGHRA and YSYEKL. In nucleotides, the CDR3 is TGCGCCAGCAGCCAAGATAGGGGAACAAACCTTCAGGAGACCCAGTACTTC. It specifies CASSQDRGTNLQETQYF.

V gene TRBV29-1 combines with J gene TRBJ2-3, with 9 bases aligning to TRBD2. Trimming at V came to 2 bases and at J to 0 bases, leaving 6 bases not matched to a gene. From germline, CDR1 is SQVTM and CDR2 ANQGSEA. The length of the CDR3 is 16 residues. As DNA, the CDR3 is TGCAGCGTTGAATTCGCTAGCGGGACTAGCACAGATACGCAGTATTTT. It codes for CSVEFASGTSTDTQYF.

There are many counts of this clonotype. The chain is built from TRBV7-8 and TRBJ1-4, with 8 bases identical to TRBD1. CDR1 is SGHVS, CDR2 FQNEAQ, per germline. The V segment lost 5 bases and the J segment 6 bases; nucleotides outside the gene matches: 8. The CDR3 length is 15 residues. CDR3 in DNA: TGTGCCAGCAGCCTACGGACAGGGTTACATGAAAAACTGTTTTTT. Protein product: CASSLRTGLHEKLFF.

This clonotype was counted only a few times. V is TRBV20-1 and J is TRBJ1-1; D call uncertain. The CDR3 runs to 15 residues. V lost 0 bases and J lost 11, with 22 bases in between. Per germline, CDR1 DFQATT and CDR2 SNEGSKA (reference sequence). Written as DNA, the CDR3 is TGCAGTGCTAGAGATGAAGGGATTCCCCCTGGCGACGCTTTCTTT. It is translated as CSARDEGIPPGDAFF.